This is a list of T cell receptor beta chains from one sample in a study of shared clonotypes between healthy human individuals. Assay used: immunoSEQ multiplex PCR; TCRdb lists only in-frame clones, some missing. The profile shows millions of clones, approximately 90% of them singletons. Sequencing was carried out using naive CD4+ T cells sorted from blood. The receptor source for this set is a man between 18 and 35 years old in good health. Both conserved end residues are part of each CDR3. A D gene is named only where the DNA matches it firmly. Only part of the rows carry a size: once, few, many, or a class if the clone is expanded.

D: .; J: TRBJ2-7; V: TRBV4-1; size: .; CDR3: CASSPGYLRDSSYEQYF; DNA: TGCGCCAGCAGCCCTGGCTACTTGCGGGACAGCTCCTACGAGCAGTACTTC
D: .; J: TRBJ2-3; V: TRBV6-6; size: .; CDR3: CASSTVDTQYF; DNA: TGTGCCAGCAGTACCGTAGATACGCAGTATTTT
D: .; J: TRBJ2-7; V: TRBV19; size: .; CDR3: CASSRRDGSYEQYF; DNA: TGTGCCAGTAGTAGACGGGACGGCTCCTACGAGCAGTACTTC
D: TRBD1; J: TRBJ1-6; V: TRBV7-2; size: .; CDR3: CASSTRQGRVSPLHF; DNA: TGTGCCAGCAGCACCCGACAGGGGAGGGTTTCACCCCTCCACTTT
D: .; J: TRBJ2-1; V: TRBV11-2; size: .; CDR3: CASSLDLYNEQFF; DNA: TGTGCCAGCAGCTTAGATTTGTACAATGAGCAGTTCTTC
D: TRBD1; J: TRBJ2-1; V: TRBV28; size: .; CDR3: CASSLLPIIGGIEQFF; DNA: TGTGCCAGCAGTTTATTACCTATCATAGGGGGCATCGAGCAGTTCTTC
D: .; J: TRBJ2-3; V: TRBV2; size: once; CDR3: CASRAHPIDTQYF; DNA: TGTGCCAGCAGGGCTCACCCGATTGATACGCAGTATTTT
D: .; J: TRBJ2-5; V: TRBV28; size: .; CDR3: CASSFPPGRTQETQYF; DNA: TGTGCCAGCAGTTTTCCACCGGGACGTACTCAAGAGACCCAGTACTTC
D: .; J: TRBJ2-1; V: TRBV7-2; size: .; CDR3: CASSSSSNEQFF; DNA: TGTGCCAGCAGCTCAAGTAGCAATGAGCAGTTCTTC
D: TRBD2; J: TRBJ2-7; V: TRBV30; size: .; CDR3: CAWSPAGGPGYEQYF; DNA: TGTGCCTGGTCTCCAGCGGGAGGGCCAGGCTACGAGCAGTACTTC
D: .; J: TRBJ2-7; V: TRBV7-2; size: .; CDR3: CASSPGNLGRRSYEQYF; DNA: TGTGCCAGCAGCCCAGGTAATTTGGGGAGAAGATCCTACGAGCAGTACTTC
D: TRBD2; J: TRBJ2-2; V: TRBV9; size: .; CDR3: CASSVAWEGSGELFF; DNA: TGTGCCAGCAGCGTAGCTTGGGAGGGCTCCGGGGAGCTGTTTTTT
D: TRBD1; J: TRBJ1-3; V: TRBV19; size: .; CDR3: CASRIHRGESGNTIYF; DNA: TGTGCCAGTAGGATACACAGGGGTGAATCTGGAAACACCATATATTTT
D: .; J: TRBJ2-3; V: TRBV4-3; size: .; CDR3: CASSRVVSGEAQYF; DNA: TGCGCCAGCAGCCGAGTTGTGTCAGGTGAAGCGCAGTATTTT
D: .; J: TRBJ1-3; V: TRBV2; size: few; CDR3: CASRGGLNSGNTIYF; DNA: TGTGCCAGCAGGGGGGGTCTCAACTCTGGAAACACCATATATTTT
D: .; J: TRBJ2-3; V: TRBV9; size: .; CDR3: CASSVLTAPDTQYF; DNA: TGTGCCAGCAGCGTACTGACAGCCCCAGATACGCAGTATTTT
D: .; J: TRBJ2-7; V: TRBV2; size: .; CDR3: CASSPPALVGEQYF; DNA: TGTGCCAGCAGTCCCCCCGCGCTAGTGGGCGAGCAGTACTTC
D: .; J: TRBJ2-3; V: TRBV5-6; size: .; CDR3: CASSLGGFRADTQYF; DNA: TGTGCCAGCAGCCTGGGGGGCTTCAGGGCAGATACGCAGTATTTT
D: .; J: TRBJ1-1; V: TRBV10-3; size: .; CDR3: CAISERGPEAFF; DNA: TGTGCCATCAGTGAGCGCGGGCCTGAAGCTTTCTTT
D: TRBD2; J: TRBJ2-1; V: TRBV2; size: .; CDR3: CASRFGGTSGGDEQFF; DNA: TGTGCCAGCAGATTCGGAGGGACTAGCGGGGGGGATGAGCAGTTCTTC
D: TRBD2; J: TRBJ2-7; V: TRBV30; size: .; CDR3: CAWRPRLAGAVGGIYF; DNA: TGTGCCTGGAGACCCCGACTAGCGGGAGCGGTTGGGGGAATCTACTTC
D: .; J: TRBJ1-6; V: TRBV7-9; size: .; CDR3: CASSRLQDLGAPLHF; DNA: TGTGCCAGCAGTCGACTTCAGGACCTAGGGGCACCCCTCCACTTT
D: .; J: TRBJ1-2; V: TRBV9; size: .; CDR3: CASSESKEWRINYGYTF; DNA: TGTGCCAGCAGCGAGAGCAAGGAGTGGCGAATAAACTATGGCTACACCTTC
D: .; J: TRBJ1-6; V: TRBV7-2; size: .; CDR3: CASSLLGSPLHF; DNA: TGTGCCAGCAGCTTGTTGGGTTCACCCCTCCACTTT
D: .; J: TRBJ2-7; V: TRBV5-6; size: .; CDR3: CASSWDIYEQYF; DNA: TGTGCCAGCAGTTGGGACATCTACGAGCAGTACTTC
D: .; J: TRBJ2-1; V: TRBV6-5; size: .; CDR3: CASHRLNEQFF; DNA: TGTGCCAGCCATCGCCTCAATGAGCAGTTCTTC